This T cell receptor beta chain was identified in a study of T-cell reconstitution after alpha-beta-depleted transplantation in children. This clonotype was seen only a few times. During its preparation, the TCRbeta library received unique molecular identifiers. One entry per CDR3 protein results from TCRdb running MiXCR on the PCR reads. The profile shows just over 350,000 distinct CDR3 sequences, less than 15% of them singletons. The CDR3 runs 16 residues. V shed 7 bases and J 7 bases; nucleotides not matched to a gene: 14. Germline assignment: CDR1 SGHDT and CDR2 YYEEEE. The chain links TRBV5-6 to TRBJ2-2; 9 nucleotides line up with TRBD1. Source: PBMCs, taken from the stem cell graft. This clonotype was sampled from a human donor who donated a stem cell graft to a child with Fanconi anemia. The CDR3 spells CASDSTPGQGFGELFF. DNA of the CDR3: TGTGCCAGCGACTCAACCCCGGGACAGGGATTCGGGGAGCTGTTTTTT.